This T cell receptor beta chain appears in the sequencing data of a study of patients and donors after allogeneic stem cell transplantation (dated by TCRdb to 2018 to 2021). Library preparation employed RT-PCR. The sequencing machine was a NextSeq 550. TCRdb applied fastp at Q25 and MiXCR to the public reads, then kept only in-frame beta chains. Rows merge per CDR3 protein into single entries with the most common DNA and genes. The sample has 150,000 to 250,000 distinct CDR3 sequences on record, less than 45% of them singletons. The ten largest clonotypes hold 30% to 35% of the sample. On this clonotype: Its antigen has not been determined. No base-level quality is on record; no much larger clone is a single base apart.

The TCR comes from a human donor who was either an allogeneic HSCT recipient or a stem cell or donor lymphocyte infusion donor (not recorded which). It is not recorded whose cells these are; they may come from a transplant donor. The sample was blood, either unsorted or a sorted T cell fraction (not recorded which).

For the CDR3, the sequence is CATSRDHGLAAIDGQFF. The DNA is TGTGCCACCAGCAGAGATCATGGGCTAGCGGCGATTGATGGGCAGTTCTTC. The chain was built from TRBV15 and TRBJ2-1, with TRBD2 identical over 7 junction bases. Taken from the germline V gene (reference sequence), the CDR1 and CDR2 loops are LNHNV and YYDKDF. From V the trimming removes 0 bases and from J it removes 12 bases, while the gene matches leave 17 bases of the junction unaccounted for. From the cysteine through the phenylalanine, the CDR3 covers 17 amino acids. The only DNA kept is the CDR3, 51 bases in frame from the first base.